The rows below give T cell receptor beta chains drawn from one sample of a study of blood T cell repertoires in COVID-19. Clones were sequenced by immunoSEQ multiplex PCR, and TCRdb holds only the in-frame ones, with some missing. The profile shows about 110,000 clones, 85% to 90% of them singletons. The specimen sequenced was peripheral blood. The receptors were sampled from a human donor in a cohort sampled during active COVID-19. Both conserved end residues are part of each CDR3. D genes are given only for firm matches. Rows give clone size only sometimes, using once, few, many, or a class for an expanded clone.

clone_size	d_call	j_call	v_call	cdr3_nt	cdr3_aa
once	TRBD2	TRBJ2-3	TRBV5-1	TGCGCCAGCAGCTCAGTAGCGGGGCCGCGGGATACGCAGTATTTT	CASSSVAGPRDTQYF
NA	NA	TRBJ2-7	TRBV10-3	TGTGCCATCAGTGTAACTCCTCCTGGGGACACCTACTTC	CAISVTPPGDTYF
NA	TRBD2	TRBJ2-1	TRBV6-4	TGTGCCAGCAGTGACTCGGGACTAGGGATTGGTGAGCAGTTCTTC	CASSDSGLGIGEQFF
NA	NA	TRBJ1-1	TRBV7-2	TGTGCCAGCAGCTTAGCGGGGGGGGAAACTGAAGCTTTCTTT	CASSLAGGETEAFF
NA	NA	TRBJ2-1	TRBV1	TGCACCAGCAGCCAAGAAGGGCTAGCGGGAGAAGTGGAGCAGTTCTTC	CTSSQEGLAGEVEQFF
NA	NA	TRBJ1-2	TRBV11-2	TGTGCCAGCAGCCCAGGGTATGGCTACACCTTC	CASSPGYGYTF
NA	TRBD1	TRBJ2-3	TRBV10-3	TGTGCCATCAGTGCACAGGGGCCAGATACGCAGTATTTT	CAISAQGPDTQYF
NA	TRBD2	TRBJ2-3	TRBV6-4	TGTGCCAGCAGCGTGGGGACTAGCGGCACAGATACGCAGTATTTT	CASSVGTSGTDTQYF
NA	TRBD2	TRBJ2-5	TRBV18	TGTGCCAGCTCACCACCTGGCGGGAGAGTGAAAGAGACCCAGTACTTC	CASSPPGGRVKETQYF
NA	NA	TRBJ1-2	TRBV11-3	TGTGCCAGCAGCTTAGGGGCAGGGGATGGCTACACCTTC	CASSLGAGDGYTF
NA	NA	TRBJ1-3	TRBV4-2	TGTGCCAGCAGCCAAGACAGGGTAAACACCATATATTTT	CASSQDRVNTIYF
NA	NA	TRBJ2-7	TRBV19	TGTGCCAGTAGTATTGCCGACGGGTACGAGCAGTACTTC	CASSIADGYEQYF
NA	NA	TRBJ2-5	TRBV12-3/TRBV12-4	TGTGCCAGCAGCCTGAAAGCGGGAGAGACCCAGTACTTC	CASSLKAGETQYF